This T cell receptor (beta chain) appears in the sequencing data of a study of blood T cell repertoires in COVID-19. The overall study: Acute-phase and convalescent COVID-19 samples originated in the United States, Italy and Spain.

Authors' methods: Estimated nucleated cell counts came from reference gene primer amplification. TCRdb's table, derived via immunoSEQ multiplex PCR, lists solely in-frame clones and lacks some. That table furnishes V, J and clone size, whereas the DNA furnished D and trimming. The sample consists of 100,000 or so clones, just over 90% of them appearing once. Germline lookup yields CDR1 KGHSH and CDR2 LQKENI. V lost 6 bases and J lost 2, with 14 bases in between. CDR3 length: 14 residues. V and J are TRBV18 and TRBJ2-7, with D tentatively TRBD1 (6 bases). This TCR was sampled from a man in his fifties or sixties with acute or convalescent COVID-19. Sequenced input: peripheral blood. The CDR3 DNA follows: TGTGCCAGCTCCCGAGAGGGACATCCCTACGAGCAGTACTTC. As protein: CASSREGHPYEQYF.